What follows are 30 T cell receptor beta chains derived from one specimen sequenced in a study of blood T cells in healthy people across ages. Together with a sample-barcoded 5' primer, a J-beta primer mix was included in a second PCR lasting 7 to 11 cycles. TCRdb used MiXCR to reprocess the 5' RACE reads, holding one entry per CDR3 protein. The sample gives around 1,100,000 distinct CDR3 sequences, roughly two fifths of which show up once; less than 15% is in the top ten. The specimen was blood. All receptors come from a man younger than 30 in good health.

CDR3 coding DNA: TGCAGTGCTAGCCGAGTAGCGGTCTCTAGCACAGATACGCAGTATTTT. It translates to CSASRVAVSSTDTQYF. The V call is TRBV20-1, the J call TRBJ2-3; D possibly corresponds to TRBD2 (6 bases). The germline V and J ends were trimmed by 3 bases and 0 bases, with 16 bases remaining between them. CDR1 is DFQATT, CDR2 SNEGSKA, per germline (reference sequence). This CDR3 has 16 amino acids.

The chain employs TRBV29-1 and TRBJ2-7, with D possibly matching TRBD1 (6 bases). The V end was cut by 6 bases, the J end by 7 bases, with 25 bases between. The CDR3 extends over 15 amino acids. Germline V gene lookup returns CDR1 SQVTM and CDR2 ANQGSEA. CDR3 residues: CSVKKRDDRINEQYF. CDR3 coding DNA: TGCAGCGTCAAGAAAAGAGACGACAGGATCAATGAGCAGTACTTC.

This clonotype was detected a few times. This chain links TRBV4-3 with TRBJ1-4; D not certain. The ends were cut back, 2 bases at V and 0 bases at J, with 1 base in the middle. Germline V gene lookup returns CDR1 LGHNA and CDR2 YSLEER. The CDR3 extends over 13 amino acids. For the CDR3, the DNA is TGCGCCAGCAGCCAAACAACTAATGAAAAACTGTTTTTT. This sequence encodes CASSQTTNEKLFF.

In its sample, this clonotype was seen a few times. The V gene is TRBV20-1, the J gene TRBJ2-7; the match to TRBD2 covers 12 bases. V trimming: 1 base; J trimming: 7 bases; junction bases outside the gene matches: 8. There are 15 residues in the CDR3. Germline CDR1 and CDR2: DFQATT and SNEGSKA (reference sequence). The CDR3 here is CSARVPLGTSGEQYF. The CDR3 DNA follows: TGCAGTGCTAGAGTCCCCTTGGGGACTAGCGGGGAGCAGTACTTC.

This clonotype was counted ten times or more. The chain couples TRBV12-3 or TRBV12-4 to TRBJ2-4; D is ambiguous. This CDR3 is built from 14 residues. Trimming took 1 base from V and 5 from J, leaving 9 bases between them. CDR3 DNA sequence: TGTGCCAGCAGTTTAGGTGGCGGACAAAACATTCAGTACTTC. Translation gives CASSLGGGQNIQYF.

This clonotype has just a few counts. V is TRBV18 and J is TRBJ1-6; D gene uncertain. The germline V gene has CDR1 KGHSH and CDR2 LQKENI. V gave up 3 bases and J gave up 6 bases, with 9 bases separating them. This CDR3 is 14 amino acids long. CDR3 loop: CASSPPGSNSPLHF. The DNA for the CDR3 is TGTGCCAGCTCACCGCCCGGGAGTAATTCACCCCTCCACTTT.

The gene calls are TRBV4-3 and TRBJ2-2, with D maybe TRBD1 (6 bases). The V end was cut by 4 bases, the J end by 4 bases, with 16 bases between. CDR3 length equals 16 residues. Germline V CDR1 and CDR2: LGHNA, YSLEER. The CDR3 bases are TGCGCCAGCAGCCCAACTACAGGGTTCGGCACCGGGGAGCTGTTTTTT. It translates to CASSPTTGFGTGELFF.

This sequence joins TRBV13 and TRBJ2-7; D might be TRBD2 (5 bases). Germline V gene lookup returns CDR1 PRHDT and CDR2 FYEKMQ (reference sequence). This CDR3 spans 14 amino acids. Trimming stripped 2 bases from V and 0 bases from J, with 8 bases between. This chain's CDR3 is CASSLLDFSYEQYF. The CDR3 DNA reads as TGTGCCAGCAGCTTACTGGACTTCTCCTACGAGCAGTACTTC.

The chain couples TRBV29-1 to TRBJ1-2; the D is unclear. Trimming shortened V by 4 bases and J by 8 bases, and 8 bases separated the two germline ends. This CDR3 spans 10 amino acids. Germline loops: CDR1 SQVTM, CDR2 ANQGSEA. DNA of the CDR3: TGCAGCGTTGTTATAGAAGGCTACACCTTC. It translates to CSVVIEGYTF.

The table lists this clonotype with a few counts. The rearrangement uses TRBV10-3 and TRBJ2-4; 8 positions match TRBD1. The closer fit of TRBJ2-7 to the DNA end suggests the J call may be wrong. From germline, CDR1 is ENHRY and CDR2 SYGVKD. This CDR3 is built from 14 residues. CDR3 sequence reads: CAISEGQGWSEQYF. The CDR3 DNA follows: TGTGCCATCAGTGAGGGACAGGGTTGGTCCGAGCAGTACTTC.

CDR3 protein: CSAPRPTGEKLFF. The CDR3 DNA is TGCAGTGCACCCCGCCCTACGGGGGAAAAACTGTTTTTT. The chain couples TRBV20-1 to TRBJ1-4; D remains ambiguous. V was clipped by 6 bases and J by 8 bases, with 16 bases between them. CDR1 and CDR2 (germline): DFQATT, SNEGSKA (reference sequence). The CDR3 runs 13 residues.

This clonotype has a handful of counts. CDR3 protein: CASSSLDFLGYGYTF. The CDR3 coding sequence is TGCGCCAGCAGCTCCTTGGATTTTCTGGGCTATGGCTACACCTTC. J is TRBJ1-2 and V is TRBV5-1, with D unresolved. Looked up from germline, CDR1 is SGHRS and CDR2 is YFSETQ. The CDR3 has 15 residues. Trimming took off 3 bases at V and 4 bases at J, with 16 bases between the two ends.

DNA for the CDR3: TGTGCCAGCAGCTTGTGGGGGGTCGAAGAGACCCAGTACTTC. Amino acids: CASSLWGVEETQYF. The chain uses TRBV5-5 and TRBJ2-5, with TRBD2 as a possible D gene (6 bases). Trimming shortened V by 1 base and J by 3 bases, and 10 bases separated the two germline ends. The CDR3 loop spans 14 amino acids. The germline V gene has CDR1 SGHKS and CDR2 YYEKEE (reference sequence).

CDR3 protein: CASSLEAARSYEQYF. CDR3 nucleotides: TGTGCCAGCAGCTTAGAGGCTGCCCGCTCCTACGAGCAGTACTTC. V is TRBV7-2 and J is TRBJ2-7; D not resolved. The CDR3 spans 15 residues. Germline lookup yields CDR1 SGHTA and CDR2 FQGNSA. The V end was cut by 1 base, the J end by 0 bases, with 10 bases between. Supplemented by reference TRBV7-2 and TRBJ2-7, the full variable domain reads GAGVSQSPSNKVTEKGKDVELRCDPISGHTALYWYRQSLGQGLEFLIYFQGNSAPDKSGLPSDRFSAERTGGSVSTLTIQRTQQEDSAVYLCASSLEAARSYEQYFGPGTRLTVT.

The chain carries TRBV20-1 and TRBJ2-3, with 7 bases that match TRBD2. V trimming: 7 bases; J trimming: 3 bases; junction bases outside the gene matches: 13. CDR1 and CDR2 from the germline V gene are DFQATT and SNEGSKA (reference sequence). This CDR3 comprises 15 residues. The CDR3 nucleotides are TGCAGTGTCTTCCTGCTAGGGAGGGGTACAGATACGCAGTATTTT. Protein sequence: CSVFLLGRGTDTQYF.

The J gene is TRBJ2-2, the V gene TRBV20-1; no clear D. The CDR3 sequence is 15 residues long. Germline CDR1 DFQATT, CDR2 SNEGSKA (reference sequence). The V end was cut by 1 base, the J end by 3 bases, with 12 bases between. DNA for the CDR3: TGCAGTGCTAGAGCCCCCCTGGCCTACACCGGGGAGCTGTTTTTT. Translating it yields CSARAPLAYTGELFF.

This clonotype occurred once. Here the CDR3 reads CASSQGPEEKGITSGNTIYF. CDR3 DNA sequence: TGCGCCAGCAGCCAAGGGCCGGAGGAGAAGGGAATTACCTCTGGAAACACCATATATTTT. The rearrangement links TRBV4-3 to TRBJ1-3; no firm D call. Germline CDR1 and CDR2: LGHNA and YSLEER. Trimming left V 1 base short and J 0 bases short, with 22 bases between. The length of the CDR3 is 20 residues.

The genes are TRBV25-1 and TRBJ1-4; possible D gene TRBD1, 6 bases. Per the germline V gene, CDR1 is MGHDK and CDR2 is SYGVNS. The V end was cut by 3 bases, the J end by 10 bases, with 18 bases between. The CDR3 covers 15 residues. As DNA, the CDR3 is TGTGCCAGCAGTGAGGGAGGCTTCAGGGGCGGAAAACTGTTTTTT. This translates into CASSEGGFRGGKLFF.

The CDR3 loop is CASSVNTQYF. The CDR3 bases are TGTGCCAGCAGCGTAAATACGCAGTATTTT. The rearrangement links TRBV9 to TRBJ2-3; no definite D call. Trimming pared 1 base from V and 7 bases from J, leaving 1 base between. There are 10 residues in the CDR3. Germline CDR1 and CDR2: SGDLS and YYNGEE.

The V and J genes are TRBV27 and TRBJ2-5; D not resolved. Germline V gene lookup returns CDR1 MNHEY and CDR2 SMNVEV (reference sequence). Trimming removed 2 bases from V and 2 bases from J, with 15 bases in between. CDR3 size: 16 residues. The CDR3 DNA is TGTGCCAGCAGTTTAGGCCTGTGGCAGTCACAAGAGACCCAGTACTTC. This sequence encodes CASSLGLWQSQETQYF.

This clonotype has a handful of counts. The J gene is TRBJ2-1, the V gene TRBV7-9; D may be TRBD1 or TRBD2 (6 bases each). Trimming removed 5 bases at V and 6 bases at J, with 20 bases between. This CDR3 region has 16 residues. Germline values: CDR1 SEHNR, CDR2 FQNEAQ (reference sequence). The CDR3 DNA follows: TGTGCCAGCAGCCCACCGGGGGCTCAAAGGGGCAATGAGCAGTTCTTC. It is translated as CASSPPGAQRGNEQFF. Complete variable domain (other parts from reference TRBV7-9 and TRBJ2-1): DTGVSQNPRHKITKRGQNVTFRCDPISEHNRLYWYRQTLGQGPEFLTYFQNEAQLEKSRLLSDRFSAERPKGSFSTLEIQRTEQGDSAMYLCASSPPGAQRGNEQFFGPGTRLTVL.

V gene TRBV6-5 combines with J gene TRBJ1-2; perhaps TRBD1 as D (6 bases). The V gene's germline CDR1 is MNHEY and CDR2 SVGAGI. V shed 7 bases and J shed 7 bases, with 19 bases lying between them. The CDR3 is made up of 14 amino acids. The CDR3 DNA sequence: TGTGCCAGCAAATACGTGGGGGGCGCGAGTGGCTACACCTTC. Amino acids: CASKYVGGASGYTF.

CDR3 protein: CASSQGGERNQPQHF. CDR3 DNA sequence: TGTGCCAGCAGCCAGGGGGGGGAGCGCAATCAGCCCCAGCATTTT. The gene calls are TRBV4-2 and TRBJ1-5; D is perhaps TRBD1 (5 bases). The V gene lost 3 bases and the J gene lost 2 bases, with 11 bases spanning the gap. Germline CDR1 reads LGHNA; CDR2 reads YNFKEQ. This CDR3 is 15 amino acids long.

This clonotype was recorded a few times. The CDR3 reads CASSLGRFTYNEQFF. Here the CDR3 DNA reads TGTGCCAGCAGCCTCGGTCGGTTCACTTACAATGAGCAGTTCTTC. The chain carries TRBV13 and TRBJ2-1, with unresolved D. This CDR3 has 15 residues. Trimming left V 5 bases short and J 4 bases short, with 15 bases between. CDR1 and CDR2 (germline): PRHDT, FYEKMQ (reference sequence).

The table lists this clonotype with a count of one. The chain employs TRBV7-8 and TRBJ1-5; weak D call: TRBD1 (5 bases). Trimming shortened V by 2 bases and J by 5 bases, and 13 bases separated the two germline ends. The CDR3 has 15 residues. Germline CDR1 SGHVS, CDR2 FQNEAQ. The CDR3 DNA is TGTGCCAGCAGCTTAATTGGGGGAGGGGATCAGCCCCAGCATTTT. This translates into CASSLIGGGDQPQHF.

This rearrangement joins TRBV4-3 to TRBJ2-5, with TRBD1 matching 8 bases. Near its end, the DNA agrees better with TRBJ2-7, so the J call may be wrong. Per germline, CDR1 LGHNA and CDR2 YSLEER. The CDR3 is 14 residues long. CDR3 sequence (DNA): TGCGCCAGCAGTCCAGGGGGCGTTGGGTACGAGCAGTACTTC. As protein: CASSPGGVGYEQYF.

The CDR3 DNA reads as TGTGCCAGCAGCTTAGGGAACCGGGCTGGCTACACCTTC. It translates to CASSLGNRAGYTF. The chain combines TRBV7-2 with TRBJ1-2, with D unresolved. With 1 base removed from V and 7 bases from J, the gap between germline ends came to 10 bases. From germline, CDR1 is SGHTA and CDR2 FQGNSA. The CDR3 contains 13 residues.

The J gene is TRBJ1-3, the V gene TRBV20-1; D might be TRBD1 (5 bases). The germline V gene has CDR1 DFQATT and CDR2 SNEGSKA (reference sequence). This CDR3 contains 13 residues. Trimming took 4 bases from V and 0 from J, leaving 7 bases between them. The CDR3 nucleotides read TGCAGTGCTACAGGGAGCTCTGGAAACACCATATATTTT. Translating it yields CSATGSSGNTIYF.

The gene calls are TRBV20-1 and TRBJ2-3; 10 nucleotides agree with TRBD1. Germline V gene data show CDR1 as DFQATT and CDR2 as SNEGSKA (reference sequence). V lost 0 bases and J lost 6; bases outside the gene matches: 12. CDR3 length equals 17 residues. DNA of the CDR3: TGCAGTGCTAGAGATCCGGGACAGGGGTCCGGGTTGGATACGCAGTATTTT. The encoded protein is CSARDPGQGSGLDTQYF.

This clonotype was counted a few times. This sequence joins TRBV6-4 and TRBJ1-5; D is perhaps TRBD1 (5 bases). The length of the CDR3 is 15 residues. In germline, CDR1 is MRHNA, CDR2 SNTAGT. With 10 bases removed from V and 5 bases from J, the gap between germline ends came to 21 bases. In DNA, the CDR3 is TGTGCCAATCTAAAGAGCAGGGTATCGGATCAGCCCCAGCATTTT. As protein: CANLKSRVSDQPQHF.